This paragraph covers one T cell receptor (beta chain) sequence. What it recognizes is unknown. In this CDR3 the conserved last residue, phenylalanine or tryptophan, is missing, so a read error is likely. The study co-extracted DNA and RNA from 20-30 mg of unsorted bulk tissue. Those patients suffered from chronic HBV infection and were treatment-naive. The CDR3 covers 15 residues. Looked up from germline, CDR1 is SGHVS and CDR2 is FQNEAQ. Trimming removed 5 bases at V and 8 bases at J, with 18 bases between. The data were obtained in a study of tumor-infiltrating lymphocytes in primary liver carcinoma. Overall study: All patients, whether men or women, fell within 30 to 69 years of age.

A primer matching the constant region was used to make TCR beta cDNA from 450 to 550 ng of total RNA. Researchers made the TCR beta libraries by running three nested multiplex PCR rounds with slightly modified ARM-PCR. Running about 11 cycles apiece, the first two PCR rounds relied on TRBV1-TRBV30 forward primers together with a C-beta reverse primer. From the multiplex PCR reads, TCRdb called clonotypes with MiXCR, one entry per CDR3 protein. The repertoire consists of over 75,000 distinct CDR3 sequences, with about 70% occurring once and the leading ten covering around 30%. Study-level findings and limits: Tumor-adjacent and tumor-blood pairs shared less of their repertoires than tumor region pairs shared.

Material: tumor-adjacent normal liver tissue. The receptor was isolated from a man aged 35 to 55 with primary liver carcinoma and hepatitis B virus infection. V usage is TRBV7-8 and J usage is TRBJ1-4; D might be TRBD1 (5 bases). CDR3 nucleotide sequence: TGTGCCAGCAGCCCGCCGGAGGGGCGAGGCGAAAAACTGTTTCTT. This sequence encodes CASSPPEGRGEKLFL.